This T cell receptor (beta chain) was documented in a study of shared T cell receptors in the human thymus (dated by TCRdb to about 2021). Regarding the research as a whole: The study examined how self-reactive, shared T-cell receptor alpha chains are generated in the human thymus.

The library was obtained by the immunoSEQ multiplex PCR assay. TCRdb re-hosts the immuneACCESS table, in-frame sequences only. Its copies lack some clones; in the studies checked, an unresolved V gene accounts for under half of them, and the cause for the rest is not known. Here the sample has under 450,000 clones; 85% to 95% occur a single time. Clones ranked in the top ten supply approximately 0.018% of the sample. A remark on this clone: The specificity of this receptor is unknown. No clone much larger than this one lies a single base away; base qualities are absent.

From a lookup of the germline V gene, CDR1 and CDR2 are LGHNA and YSLEER. Inclusive of the bounding cysteine and phenylalanine, the CDR3 is 14 residues long. Only CDR3 DNA remains: 42 bases, in frame from the first base. V drops 1 base and J drops 0 bases, leaving 6 bases in between. Sequencing was done on a sample of thymocytes. The receptor was derived from a human donor. The rearrangement joined TRBV4-3 to TRBJ1-1; TRBD1 is possibly the D segment (5 matching bases). The nucleotide sequence reads TGCGCCAGCAGCCAAGGGGGGGTGAACACTGAAGCTTTCTTT. Translated, it gives CASSQGGVNTEAFF.